The 30 T cell receptor beta chains presented below share a single source sample, sequenced in a study of Graves' ophthalmopathy and Graves' hyperthyroidism. Amplification from RNA transcripts yielded the TCR beta CDR3 regions. RT-PCR with HTBI primers came first, then second-round multiplex PCR. One entry per CDR3 protein results from TCRdb running MiXCR on the multiplex PCR reads. The data hold around 470,000 distinct CDR3 sequences, with approximately 15% observed a single time. Material: blood. The origin of the receptors is a woman younger than 45 with Graves' ophthalmopathy.

The table lists this clonotype with a count of one. The chain recombines TRBV12-3 or TRBV12-4 with TRBJ2-7, with a possible D match to TRBD1 (5 bases). The V and J ends lost 7 bases and 4 bases respectively, with 17 bases between them. The CDR3 runs 14 residues. CDR3 loop: CASTTLGAHYEQYF. DNA of the CDR3: TGTGCCAGCACTACCCTTGGGGCTCATTACGAGCAGTACTTC.

This clonotype occurred a few times. The chain is built from TRBV6-2 or TRBV6-3 and TRBJ2-2, with D perhaps TRBD1 or TRBD2 (6 bases each). The CDR3 sequence is 15 residues long. V was clipped by 7 bases and J by 7 bases, with 19 bases between them. Germline lookup yields CDR1 MNHEY and CDR2 SVGEGT. The CDR3 here is CASISHGGGIGELFF. The DNA of the CDR3 is TGTGCCAGCATCTCTCACGGAGGGGGTATCGGGGAGCTGTTTTTT.

This clonotype was counted ten times or more. V usage is TRBV6-1 and J usage is TRBJ2-5; the match to TRBD1 covers 9 bases. Germline loops: CDR1 MNHNS, CDR2 SASEGT. Germline trimming cut 7 bases from V and 5 bases from J; bases unmatched to any gene: 11. This CDR3 comprises 15 residues. The CDR3 DNA reads as TGTGCCAGCACTACCCGGTGGGGGACAGGGGAGACCCAGTACTTC. Its translation is CASTTRWGTGETQYF.

The table lists this clonotype with a few counts. The chain is built from TRBV3-1 and TRBJ2-7; maybe TRBD1 (5 bases). The CDR3 runs to 15 residues. Germline CDR1 reads LGHDT; CDR2 reads YNNKEL (reference sequence). V shed 0 bases and J shed 2 bases, with 11 bases lying between them. CDR3 DNA sequence: TGTGCCAGCAGCCAAGATGACAGTTCCCCCTACGAGCAGTACTTC. This translates into CASSQDDSSPYEQYF.

This clonotype was seen ten or more times. The rearrangement uses TRBV7-3 and TRBJ1-1, with unresolved D. The length of the CDR3 is 16 residues. Germline CDR1 and CDR2: SGHTA and FQGTGA. The V end was cut by 2 bases, the J end by 0 bases, with 13 bases between. The CDR3 loop is CASSLGVRGMNTEAFF. The DNA for the CDR3 is TGTGCCAGCAGCTTAGGTGTAAGAGGCATGAACACTGAAGCTTTCTTT.

The CDR3: CSARDPITSSYEQYF. In DNA, the CDR3 is TGCAGTGCTAGAGATCCTATCACGAGCTCCTACGAGCAGTACTTC. V usage is TRBV20-1 and J usage is TRBJ2-7; no clear D. This CDR3 has 15 amino acids. The V gene's germline CDR1 is DFQATT and CDR2 SNEGSKA (reference sequence). Trimming pared 0 bases from V and 0 bases from J, leaving 12 bases between.

This clonotype came up many times. The chain is built from TRBV12-3 or TRBV12-4 and TRBJ1-2, with D possibly being TRBD1 (6 bases). The germline V and J ends were trimmed by 6 bases and 2 bases, with 13 bases remaining between them. This CDR3 is built from 14 residues. CDR3 amino acids: CASSPDSANYGYTF. CDR3 DNA sequence: TGTGCCAGCAGCCCGGACAGTGCGAACTATGGCTACACCTTC.

The chain combines TRBV6-1 with TRBJ1-3; the D gene is possibly TRBD1 (6 bases). The V end lost 7 bases, the J end lost 0 bases, and 13 bases lay between the germline ends. This CDR3 has 15 amino acids. The germline V gene has CDR1 MNHNS and CDR2 SASEGT. CDR3 DNA: TGTGCCAGCACACCACGGACAGTCTCTGGAAACACCATATATTTT. Amino acid sequence: CASTPRTVSGNTIYF.

This clonotype was seen many times. This rearrangement joins TRBV20-1 to TRBJ1-2; a possible D gene is TRBD1 (5 bases). Germline V CDR1 and CDR2: DFQATT, SNEGSKA (reference sequence). CDR3 length: 13 amino acids. Trimming took 7 bases from V and 4 from J, leaving 16 bases between them. The CDR3 here is CSVRAGMGYGYTF. The CDR3 nucleotides are TGCAGTGTCAGGGCGGGTATGGGCTATGGCTACACCTTC.

This clonotype was observed many times. The chain combines TRBV6-1 with TRBJ2-7, with 11 bases aligning to TRBD2. Trimming took 4 bases from V and 6 from J; bases not matched to a gene: 5. Looked up from germline, CDR1 is MNHNS and CDR2 is SASEGT. The CDR3 is 14 residues long. The CDR3 here is CASSVAGGQREQYF. CDR3 bases: TGTGCCAGCAGTGTAGCGGGAGGGCAACGCGAGCAGTACTTC.

This clonotype was recorded at least ten times. V gene TRBV6-2 or TRBV6-3 combines with J gene TRBJ1-5; weak D call: TRBD1 (5 bases). V lost 3 bases to trimming and J lost 8 bases, with 17 bases between them. From germline, CDR1 is MNHEY and CDR2 SVGEGT. The CDR3 has 15 amino acids. Written as DNA, the CDR3 is TGTGCCAGCAGTTATCAGGGACCGCGGTTCGAGCCCCAGCATTTT. This gives the protein CASSYQGPRFEPQHF.

This chain uses TRBV5-6 with TRBJ2-7; 7 bases match TRBD1. This CDR3 has 15 amino acids. Trimming at V came to 4 bases and at J to 0 bases, leaving 7 bases not matched to a gene. Germline V lookup: CDR1 SGHDT, CDR2 YYEEEE. CDR3 protein: CASSVVWTGSYEQYF. DNA of the CDR3: TGTGCCAGCAGCGTTGTGTGGACAGGCTCCTACGAGCAGTACTTC.

This clonotype was counted at least ten times. The chain joins TRBV9 to TRBJ1-6; D ambiguous. The CDR3 spans 17 residues. The V gene lost 0 bases and the J gene lost 0 bases, with 10 bases spanning the gap. Per germline, CDR1 SGDLS and CDR2 YYNGEE. CDR3 DNA sequence: TGTGCCAGCAGCGTAGGTGGGATAAGCTCCTATAATTCACCCCTCCACTTT. It encodes CASSVGGISSYNSPLHF.

There are many counts of this clonotype. The J gene is TRBJ2-7, the V gene TRBV2; TRBD1 aligns across 9 bases. Germline trimming cut 6 bases from V and 3 bases from J; bases unmatched to any gene: 6. Germline CDR1 SNHLY, CDR2 FYNNEI. The CDR3 contains 14 residues. The DNA for the CDR3 is TGTGCCAGCAGAGTGGACAGGGGCGGCTACGAGCAGTACTTC. This encodes CASRVDRGGYEQYF.

The chain's CDR3 is CASTLSGGRAAFF. CDR3 nucleotide sequence: TGTGCCAGCACTCTGTCGGGGGGACGGGCAGCTTTCTTT. The chain couples TRBV28 to TRBJ1-1; the D gene is possibly TRBD1 (5 bases). Germline V gene data show CDR1 as MDHEN and CDR2 as SYDVKM. V was clipped by 7 bases and J by 10 bases, with 19 bases between them. The CDR3 runs 13 residues.

This clonotype was counted many times. The chain employs TRBV27 and TRBJ1-6; TRBD1 agrees at 8 bases. CDR3 length: 16 amino acids. With 0 bases clipped from V and 6 bases from J, the junction kept 4 bases outside the gene matches. Per the germline V gene, CDR1 is MNHEY and CDR2 is SMNVEV (reference sequence). The DNA of the CDR3 is TGTGCCAGCAGTTTATCGTTCAGGGGGCTTAATTCACCCCTCCACTTT. Protein sequence: CASSLSFRGLNSPLHF.

The sample holds many counts of this clonotype. It may be a read error: a sequence one base away is much more abundant. This chain joins TRBV12-3 or TRBV12-4 and TRBJ1-5; D uncertain. V lost 0 bases and J lost 6, with 6 bases in between. The CDR3 loop spans 13 amino acids. The CDR3 loop is CASSLARGQPQHF. CDR3 bases: TGTGCCAGCAGTTTAGCGCGGGGTCAGCCCCAGCATTTT.

This clonotype has at least ten counts. The genes are TRBV19 and TRBJ1-2, with D perhaps matching TRBD1 (6 bases). V lost 4 bases to trimming and J lost 8 bases, with 14 bases between them. CDR1 is LNHDA and CDR2 is SQIVND in the germline V gene (reference sequence). The CDR3 has 13 residues. The CDR3 region has the DNA TGTGCCAGTAGTACCGACAGGTTACGGGGCTACACCTTC. This codes for CASSTDRLRGYTF.

This clonotype has ten or more counts. V is TRBV30 and J is TRBJ1-5, with D hard to call. There are 16 residues in the CDR3. The germline gives CDR1 GTSNPN, CDR2 SVGIG (reference sequence). The V end was cut by 0 bases, the J end by 3 bases, with 15 bases between. Here the CDR3 reads CAWSVDPPGNNQPQHF. The CDR3 DNA reads TGTGCCTGGAGTGTAGACCCACCGGGAAACAATCAGCCCCAGCATTTT.

This clonotype was counted many times. The chain links TRBV28 to TRBJ2-5; possible D gene TRBD1, 5 bases. This CDR3 is 13 amino acids long. Trimming removed 6 bases at V and 0 bases at J, with 8 bases between. From germline, CDR1 is MDHEN and CDR2 SYDVKM. This CDR3 reads CASSRTYQETQYF. The CDR3 DNA follows: TGTGCCAGCAGCCGGACATACCAAGAGACCCAGTACTTC.

DNA of the CDR3: TGTGCCAGCAGCGGCGGGTGGGAGCAGTACTTC. Translation: CASSGGWEQYF. This chain uses TRBV27 with TRBJ2-7; weak D call: TRBD2 (5 bases). CDR3 size: 11 residues. Germline-derived CDR1 and CDR2 are MNHEY and SMNVEV (reference sequence). V was cut by 6 bases and J by 7 bases, with 10 bases left in between.

With respect to this clonotype: One end of the junction varies from germline; a read error may be responsible. The gene calls are TRBV7-3 and TRBJ2-7, with D unclear. CDR1 and CDR2 (germline): SGHTA, FQGTGA. The CDR3 runs 13 residues. CDR3 nucleotides: TGTGCCTGCAGCAGAGGACCCGACTACGAGCAGTACTTC. Its translation is CACSRGPDYEQYF.

In this sample, this clonotype turned up many times. The chain carries TRBV12-3 or TRBV12-4 and TRBJ1-1; perhaps TRBD1 as D (6 bases). The CDR3 has 14 residues. V was clipped by 3 bases and J by 1 base, with 9 bases between them. CDR3 region: CASSFEGGNTEAFF. In DNA, the CDR3 is TGTGCCAGCAGTTTTGAGGGGGGGAACACTGAAGCTTTCTTT.

This clonotype was recorded at least ten times. At one boundary the junction diverges from the germline segment, which might be a read error. The gene calls are TRBV6-5 and TRBJ2-4; 9 nucleotides line up with TRBD1. The CDR3 has 14 amino acids. Germline V gene lookup returns CDR1 MNHEY and CDR2 SVGAGI. The CDR3 spells CASTLGQGEDIKYF. In nucleotides, the CDR3 is TGTGCCAGCACTTTGGGACAGGGTGAGGACATTAAGTACTTC.

This clonotype was detected many times. This rearrangement joins TRBV28 to TRBJ1-5; no definite D call. The CDR3 extends over 13 amino acids. CDR1 MDHEN and CDR2 SYDVKM come from the germline V gene. V lost 5 bases, J lost 3 bases, and 8 bases lay in between. CDR3 bases: TGTGCCAGCAGTCTACTATACAATCAGCCCCAGCATTTT. Residues: CASSLLYNQPQHF.

This clonotype has at least ten counts. CDR3 in DNA: TGTGCCAGCACTAAAACAGGGTTGGACTATGGCTACACCTTC. This codes for CASTKTGLDYGYTF. The chain has TRBV2 and TRBJ1-2; weak D call: TRBD1 (6 bases). This CDR3 is 14 amino acids long. Trimming removed 7 bases from V and 3 bases from J, with 15 bases in between. CDR1 is SNHLY, CDR2 FYNNEI, per germline.

This clonotype was recorded many times. V gene TRBV14 combines with J gene TRBJ2-2; D gene unclear. CDR1 and CDR2 from the germline V gene are SGHDN and FVKESK. With 4 bases removed from V and 6 bases from J, the gap between germline ends came to 9 bases. The CDR3 has 13 residues. CDR3 DNA: TGTGCCAGCAGCCTCGGACCTCCCGGGGAGCTGTTTTTT. Protein: CASSLGPPGELFF.

At least ten counts were recorded for this clonotype. This chain's CDR3 is CAIRRQGDYYGYTF. The CDR3 DNA follows: TGTGCCATACGACGACAGGGGGACTACTATGGCTACACCTTC. This rearrangement joins TRBV10-3 to TRBJ1-2; 9 bases are a match to TRBD1. This CDR3 has 14 amino acids. V was pared by 9 bases and J by 3 bases, with 8 bases of the junction left unmatched. Germline-derived CDR1 and CDR2 are ENHRY and SYGVKD.

The chain recombines TRBV2 with TRBJ1-2, with 8 bases matching TRBD1. The CDR3 sequence is 17 residues long. V dropped 4 bases and J dropped 1; count of bases not matched to a gene: 11. CDR1 is SNHLY, CDR2 FYNNEI, per germline. In DNA form, the CDR3 reads TGTGCCAGCAGTGTCGGGGCAGGGGGCGCACATAACTATGGCTACACCTTC. Protein: CASSVGAGGAHNYGYTF.

This sequence joins TRBV2 and TRBJ2-5; no clear D gene. V lost 3 bases and J lost 1, with 12 bases in between. This CDR3 spans 15 amino acids. Germline loops: CDR1 SNHLY, CDR2 FYNNEI. CDR3 sequence (DNA): TGTGCCAGCAGTGAGAGAGGACCACCCCAAGAGACCCAGTACTTC. Amino acid sequence: CASSERGPPQETQYF.